This entry lists 12 T cell receptor beta chains sequenced from one sample in a study of identical twins. In TCRdb, the 5' RACE reads were re-called with MiXCR into one record per CDR3 protein. The sample yields 250,000 to 350,000 distinct CDR3 sequences, about 8.1% seen once. Separately, the same data were catalogued under a study of yellow fever vaccine responses in identical twins.

The source material was memory (CD45RO+) T cells sorted from blood. The origin of the receptors is a woman younger than 35 in good health.

This clonotype has more than one count but fewer than ten. The rearrangement links TRBV11-2 to TRBJ2-2, with D possibly being TRBD1 (5 bases). There are 14 residues in the CDR3. Germline-derived CDR1 and CDR2 are SGHAT and FQNNGV. V was cut by 4 bases and J by 6 bases, with 12 bases left in between. The CDR3 region has the DNA TGTGCCAGCAGCTCCATTACAGGAGCCGGGGAGCTGTTTTTT. Translation: CASSSITGAGELFF. The entire variable domain, with the rest obtained from reference TRBV11-2 and TRBJ2-2, is as follows: EAGVAQSPRYKIIEKRQSVAFWCNPISGHATLYWYQQILGQGPKLLIQFQNNGVVDDSQLPKDRFSAERLKGVDSTLKIQPAKLEDSAVYLCASSSITGAGELFFGEGSRLTVL.

This clonotype occurred many times. V gene TRBV10-3 combines with J gene TRBJ2-5, with D maybe TRBD2 (5 bases). Germline CDR1 is ENHRY and CDR2 is SYGVKD. Trimming pared 10 bases from V and 5 bases from J, leaving 17 bases between. The CDR3 has 13 residues. DNA of the CDR3: TGTGCCACCCGCCGCAGCGGACTGGAGACCCAGTACTTC. Translating it yields CATRRSGLETQYF.

This clonotype was picked up many times. J is TRBJ2-2 and V is TRBV13; the D is unclear. Per the germline V gene, CDR1 is PRHDT and CDR2 is FYEKMQ (reference sequence). This CDR3 contains 12 residues. V lost 5 bases, J lost 5 bases, and 6 bases lay in between. The CDR3 bases are TGTGCCAGCAGCCTATTGACCGGGGAGCTGTTTTTT. It is translated as CASSLLTGELFF.

This rearrangement joins TRBV12-3 or TRBV12-4 to TRBJ2-3; TRBD2 matches 11 bases. V shed 6 bases, J shed 5 bases, and the junction held 13 bases outside the gene matches. This CDR3 spans 17 amino acids. CDR3 sequence: CASSNEKLAGVGDTQYF. As DNA, the CDR3 is TGTGCCAGCAGCAACGAGAAACTAGCGGGAGTAGGAGATACGCAGTATTTT.

Many counts were recorded for this clonotype. This rearrangement joins TRBV5-6 to TRBJ2-4, with D uncertain. This CDR3 is 14 amino acids long. Trimming took off 5 bases at V and 0 bases at J, with 9 bases between the two ends. CDR1 and CDR2 (germline): SGHDT, YYEEEE. The CDR3 sequence is CASSYQLAKNIQYF. The CDR3 DNA reads TGTGCCAGCAGTTACCAGCTAGCCAAAAACATTCAGTACTTC. Combining the CDR3 with reference TRBV5-6 and TRBJ2-4 gives the whole variable domain DAGVTQSPTHLIKTRGQQVTLRCSPKSGHDTVSWYQQALGQGPQFIFQYYEEEERQRGNFPDRFSGHQFPNYSSELNVNALLLGDSALYLCASSYQLAKNIQYFGAGTRLSVL.

The chain has TRBV2 and TRBJ2-1; D gene unclear. There are 11 residues in the CDR3. Germline lookup yields CDR1 SNHLY and CDR2 FYNNEI. Between the trimmed V and J ends, which lost 8 bases and 3 bases, there was a span of 5 bases. The CDR3 spells CASLLYNEQFF. The CDR3 nucleotides are TGTGCCAGCCTCCTCTACAATGAGCAGTTCTTC.

Ten or more counts support this clonotype. This chain links TRBV12-3 or TRBV12-4 with TRBJ2-1; D uncertain. The CDR3 has 12 amino acids. V was pared by 6 bases and J by 5 bases, with 8 bases between. Written as DNA, the CDR3 is TGTGCCAGCAGCCGGACCGACAATGAGCAGTTCTTC. Residues: CASSRTDNEQFF.

This clonotype came up many times. This chain uses TRBV5-1 with TRBJ1-3; D possibly corresponds to TRBD1 (5 bases). CDR3 length: 13 residues. In germline, CDR1 is SGHRS, CDR2 YFSETQ. V lost 3 bases and J lost 4, with 8 bases in between. The CDR3 DNA follows: TGCGCCAGCAGCTCAGGGCGGGGAAACACCATATATTTT. Its translation: CASSSGRGNTIYF.

The gene calls are TRBV7-9 and TRBJ1-3, with TRBD1 matching over 8 bases. Per germline, CDR1 SEHNR and CDR2 FQNEAQ (reference sequence). CDR3 length: 15 residues. V shed 3 bases and J 4 bases; nucleotides not matched to a gene: 5. CDR3 nucleotides: TGTGCCAGCAGCTTCCAGACAGGGGCCGGAAACACCATATATTTT. Protein sequence: CASSFQTGAGNTIYF.

As DNA, the CDR3 is TGTGCCAGCAGTACGGGCTGGCCTCCAGGGGTAACGGATGAGCAGTTCTTC. Translating it yields CASSTGWPPGVTDEQFF. The chain is built from TRBV2 and TRBJ2-1; tentatively, D is TRBD1 (6 bases). The CDR3 has 17 amino acids. V was trimmed by 5 bases and J by 8 bases, leaving 25 bases between them. Germline assignment: CDR1 SNHLY and CDR2 FYNNEI.

This clonotype was counted at least ten times. The chain combines TRBV20-1 with TRBJ2-1, with 10 nucleotides matching TRBD1. This CDR3 region has 15 residues. Germline trimming cut 3 bases from V and 8 bases from J; bases unmatched to any gene: 10. Germline V gene data show CDR1 as DFQATT and CDR2 as SNEGSKA (reference sequence). The CDR3 nucleotides read TGCAGTGCTAGGGGGGGACAGGGGAGGTTGGATGAGCAGTTCTTC. Translated: CSARGGQGRLDEQFF.

The rearrangement uses TRBV18 and TRBJ1-5; D is uncertain. This CDR3 is built from 15 residues. The germline V and J ends were trimmed by 6 bases and 5 bases, with 17 bases remaining between them. CDR1 is KGHSH, CDR2 LQKENI, per germline. CDR3 in amino acids: CASSRNGSPDQPQHF. The CDR3 region has the DNA TGTGCCAGCTCCCGAAACGGGTCCCCCGATCAGCCCCAGCATTTT.